A selection of T cell receptor beta chains follows, all from one sample in a study of blood T cell repertoires in COVID-19. TCRdb's copy holds only in-frame clones and misses some; the assay was immunoSEQ multiplex PCR. The table lists hundreds of thousands of clones, 80% to 90% of them singletons. Material for sequencing was PBMCs or T cells enriched from blood (not recorded which). Receptors were obtained from a young man who had recovered from COVID-19. The CDR3 runs from the conserved cysteine through the conserved F or W. A D gene is named only where the DNA matches it firmly. Expanded clones get a size class; other rows say once, few or many, or leave the size out.

CASSLDRSYEQYF	TGTGCCAGCAGTTTGGACAGGTCCTACGAGCAGTACTTC	TRBJ2-7	TRBV2	TRBD1	NA
CASSERRGPPLHF	TGTGCCAGCAGTGAACGGAGGGGGCCACCCCTCCACTTT	TRBJ1-6	TRBV6-1	TRBD1	few
CASSPDWLQETQYF	TGTGCCAGCAGCCCCGACTGGCTTCAAGAGACCCAGTACTTC	TRBJ2-5	TRBV7-9	NA	NA
CSVEQQGFKNTEAFF	TGCAGCGTCGAACAACAGGGTTTTAAGAACACTGAAGCTTTCTTT	TRBJ1-1	TRBV29-1	NA	NA
CASSTHRTGGSEAFF	TGTGCCAGTAGTACCCATAGGACAGGGGGATCTGAAGCTTTCTTT	TRBJ1-1	TRBV19	TRBD1	NA
CASSLEKLRDSPLHF	TGTGCCAGCAGCTTAGAAAAACTGCGGGATTCACCCCTCCACTTT	TRBJ1-6	TRBV7-2	NA	NA
CASSFQNEKLFF	TGTGCCAGCAGCTTTCAGAATGAAAAACTGTTTTTT	TRBJ1-4	TRBV7-9	NA	NA
CASYPLAGGPGNEQFF	TGTGCCAGCTACCCACTAGCGGGAGGGCCGGGAAATGAGCAGTTCTTC	TRBJ2-1	TRBV27	TRBD2	NA
CASSSSGRATDTQYF	TGTGCCAGCAGTTCGTCCGGGAGGGCCACAGATACGCAGTATTTT	TRBJ2-3	TRBV28	TRBD2	NA
CASSNQQVQETQYF	TGTGCCAGCTCCAACCAGCAGGTACAAGAGACCCAGTACTTC	TRBJ2-5	TRBV18	NA	NA
CASSPWTGNYGYTF	TGTGCCAGCTCACCATGGACAGGGAACTATGGCTACACCTTC	TRBJ1-2	TRBV18	TRBD1	NA
CASRGQGSYEQYF	TGTGCCAGCAGGGGACAGGGCTCCTACGAGCAGTACTTC	TRBJ2-7	TRBV27	TRBD1	NA
CASSQGDIRYNEQFF	TGTGCCAGCAGCCAAGGAGATATCCGATACAATGAGCAGTTCTTC	TRBJ2-1	TRBV14	NA	NA
CASRLDSGYSYNEQFF	TGTGCCAGCAGGCTGGATAGCGGGTACTCCTACAATGAGCAGTTCTTC	TRBJ2-1	TRBV2	TRBD2	NA
CSVVGSGSYEQYF	TGCAGCGTTGTCGGTAGCGGCTCCTACGAGCAGTACTTC	TRBJ2-7	TRBV29-1	NA	NA
CASSYVAGGYNEQFF	TGTGCCAGCAGTTACGTGGCGGGGGGGTACAATGAGCAGTTCTTC	TRBJ2-1	TRBV6-5	TRBD2	NA
CASSLAVRDYGYTF	TGCGCCAGCAGCTTGGCGGTGAGGGACTATGGCTACACCTTC	TRBJ1-2	TRBV5-1	NA	NA
CASSEFDRGSTGELFF	TGTGCCAGCAGTGAATTCGACAGGGGGAGCACCGGGGAGCTGTTTTTT	TRBJ2-2	TRBV25-1	TRBD1	NA
CASSFTGDTEAFF	TGTGCCAGCAGCTTTACAGGGGACACTGAAGCTTTCTTT	TRBJ1-1	TRBV5-4	TRBD1	NA
CASSNHFGGGTDYEQYF	TGTGCCAGCAGCAACCATTTCGGGGGAGGGACCGACTACGAGCAGTACTTC	TRBJ2-7	TRBV27	TRBD2	NA
CASSYTGTGVHEQYF	TGTGCCAGCAGTTATACCGGGACAGGGGTCCACGAGCAGTACTTC	TRBJ2-7	TRBV6-5	TRBD1	NA
CASSFFTGGSGNTIYF	TGTGCCAGTAGTTTCTTCACAGGGGGATCTGGAAACACCATATATTTT	TRBJ1-3	TRBV19	TRBD1	NA
CASSPGQKYGYTF	TGTGCCAGCAGCCCGGGACAGAAGTATGGCTACACCTTC	TRBJ1-2	TRBV6-5	TRBD1	NA
CASTNRNQNEKLFF	TGTGCCAGCACCAACAGGAATCAAAATGAAAAACTGTTTTTT	TRBJ1-4	TRBV3-1/TRBV3-2	NA	NA
CASSSGHSGAFF	TGTGCCAGCAGTTCCGGACACTCTGGAGCTTTCTTT	TRBJ1-1	TRBV6-5	NA	NA
CASSFNGGYGYTF	TGTGCCAGCAGTTTTAACGGGGGGTATGGCTACACCTTC	TRBJ1-2	TRBV12-3/TRBV12-4	NA	NA
CASRRRGSGNTIYF	TGTGCCAGTAGGCGTCGGGGCTCTGGAAACACCATATATTTT	TRBJ1-3	TRBV19	NA	NA
CASSPLDGSYNSPLHF	TGTGCCAGCAGCCCCCTCGACGGGTCCTATAATTCACCCCTCCACTTT	TRBJ1-6	TRBV3-1/TRBV3-2	NA	few
CASSKGQGLGTEAFF	TGCGCCAGCAGCAAGGGACAGGGTTTAGGCACTGAAGCTTTCTTT	TRBJ1-1	TRBV5-1	TRBD1	NA
CASSRTSAGETQYF	TGTGCCAGCAGCCGGACTAGCGCAGGAGAGACCCAGTACTTC	TRBJ2-5	TRBV7-6	TRBD2	NA
CASSLQGNTEAFF	TGTGCCAGCAGTTTACAGGGTAACACTGAAGCTTTCTTT	TRBJ1-1	TRBV12-3/TRBV12-4	NA	NA